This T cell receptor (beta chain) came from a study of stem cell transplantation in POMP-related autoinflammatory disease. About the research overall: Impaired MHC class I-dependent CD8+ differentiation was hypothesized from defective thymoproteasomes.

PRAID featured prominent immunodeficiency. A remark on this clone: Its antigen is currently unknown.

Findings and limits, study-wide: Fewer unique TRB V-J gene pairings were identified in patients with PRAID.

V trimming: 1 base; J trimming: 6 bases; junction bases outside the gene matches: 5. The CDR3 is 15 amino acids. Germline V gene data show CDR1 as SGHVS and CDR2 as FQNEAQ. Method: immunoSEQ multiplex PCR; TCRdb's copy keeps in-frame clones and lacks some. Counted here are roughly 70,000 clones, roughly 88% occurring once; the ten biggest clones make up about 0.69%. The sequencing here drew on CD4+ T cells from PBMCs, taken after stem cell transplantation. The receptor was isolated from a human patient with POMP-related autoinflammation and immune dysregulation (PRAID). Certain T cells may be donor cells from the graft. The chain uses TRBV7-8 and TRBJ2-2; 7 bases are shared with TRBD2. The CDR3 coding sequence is TGTGCCAGCAGCTTAGGTGGGAGGGCCCCCGGGGAGCTGTTTTTT. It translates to CASSLGGRAPGELFF.